The rows below give T cell receptor beta chains drawn from one sample of a study of early T cells in non-severe SARS-CoV-2 infection. Via MiXCR, TCRdb re-called the 5' RACE reads, giving one row per CDR3 protein. The sample lists tens of thousands of distinct CDR3 sequences; about 5% were seen once. Input material: whole blood. The receptors originated from an adult who was a healthcare worker with PCR-confirmed SARS-CoV-2 infection or an uninfected control (not recorded which). Both conserved end residues are part of each CDR3. Each record gives: V gene, clone size, CDR3 length, D gene, J gene, CDR3 DNA, CDR3 protein. D genes are given only for firm matches. Size tells how often a clone was seen (once, few, many) or the class of an expanded clone, and some rows leave it out.

>TRBV10-2|many|15|NA|TRBJ1-1
TGCGCCAGCATCGACTTAGGGAAGGTTAACACTGAAGCTTTCTTT
CASIDLGKVNTEAFF
>TRBV10-1|many|13|TRBD1|TRBJ1-1
TGCGCCAGCAGGCGGAATCGGGACAGTGAAGCTTTCTTT
CASRRNRDSEAFF
>TRBV7-7|few|15|NA|TRBJ2-1
TGTGCTAGCAGCAGCTTGGGCGGCTCCTACAATGAGCAGTTCTTC
CASSSLGGSYNEQFF
>TRBV1|NA|13|NA|TRBJ1-1
TGCACCAGCAGGGAGGGGGATTACACTGAAGCTTTCTTT
CTSREGDYTEAFF
>TRBV3-1|many|17|TRBD1|TRBJ1-2
TGTGCCAGCAGCCCCTATACAGGGGGCCTTACTAACTATGGCTACACCTTC
CASSPYTGGLTNYGYTF
>TRBV2|many|16|TRBD2|TRBJ2-2
TGTGCCAGCAGTGAAGGACTAGCGGCCAACACCGGGGAGCTGTTTTTT
CASSEGLAANTGELFF
>TRBV29-1|many|12|NA|TRBJ2-1
TGCACCGGGGGATTTACCTACAATGAGCAGTTCTTC
CTGGFTYNEQFF
>TRBV6-2/TRBV6-3|many|14|NA|TRBJ2-2
TGTGCCAGCAGTTACTCGTATTACACCGGGGAGCTGTTTTTT
CASSYSYYTGELFF
>TRBV27|medium-sized|17|TRBD2|TRBJ2-7
TGTGCCAGCAGTTTATCGGCAACTAGCGGGGGGCCGGTGGAGCAGTACTTC
CASSLSATSGGPVEQYF
>TRBV11-2|many|15|NA|TRBJ2-3
TGTGCCAGCAGCTTTTACAACCGTAACACAGATACGCAGTATTTT
CASSFYNRNTDTQYF
>TRBV18|NA|13|NA|TRBJ2-1
TGTGCCAGCTCACCTCCTACAAGCAATGAGCAGTTCTTC
CASSPPTSNEQFF
>TRBV29-1|few|15|TRBD1|TRBJ1-1
TGCAGCGTTGAAGAAGGGGACAGGGTGAACACTGAAGCTTTCTTT
CSVEEGDRVNTEAFF
>TRBV9|NA|14|NA|TRBJ2-2
TGTGCCAGCAGCCCAAAGAGGTCGTCCGGGGAGCTGTTTTTT
CASSPKRSSGELFF
>TRBV6-5|many|14|TRBD1|TRBJ1-1
TGTGCCAGCAGTTACCAAGGGGGCAGTACTGAAGCTTTCTTT
CASSYQGGSTEAFF
>TRBV12-5|NA|14|NA|TRBJ2-1
TGTGCTAGTTCGCCGACAGTTTCCTACAATGAGCAGTTCTTC
CASSPTVSYNEQFF
>TRBV21-1|medium-sized|16|NA|TRBJ2-3
TGTGCCAGCAGCAAACCCAGGAGCGGGGTCACAGATACGCAGTATTTT
CASSKPRSGVTDTQYF
>TRBV29-1|NA|14|NA|TRBJ2-1
TGCAGCGTTGGTAGAGGGTGGCGGGCTGGCGAGCAGTTCTTC
CSVGRGWRAGEQFF
>TRBV3-1|many|15|TRBD1|TRBJ2-7
TGTGCCAGCAGCTTACCGGGACAGGGGGCGCCTGAGCAGTACTTC
CASSLPGQGAPEQYF
>TRBV20-1|many|12|NA|TRBJ2-1
TGCAGTGCCTGGGACGGATACAATGAGCAGTTCTTC
CSAWDGYNEQFF
>TRBV2|NA|15|NA|TRBJ2-1
TGTGCCAGCAGTGGAGATTCGACATCCTACAATGAGCAGTTCTTC
CASSGDSTSYNEQFF
>TRBV11-2|many|13|NA|TRBJ1-6
TGTGCCAGCAGCCACGACGCAGATTCACCCCTCCACTTT
CASSHDADSPLHF
>TRBV28|NA|12|NA|TRBJ2-7
TGTGCCAGCAGTTCCGGGACACCCGAGCAGTACTTC
CASSSGTPEQYF
>TRBV7-2|medium-sized|15|NA|TRBJ1-5
TGTGCCAGCAGCTCCTACGGGGGAGGAGATCAGCCCCAGCATTTT
CASSSYGGGDQPQHF
>TRBV28|NA|13|NA|TRBJ1-1
TGTGCCAGTGGGGGAGCTTTGAACACTGAAGCTTTCTTT
CASGGALNTEAFF
>TRBV28|many|14|TRBD1|TRBJ1-1
TGTGCCAGCAGTCTGCCACAGGGGACCACTGAAGCTTTCTTT
CASSLPQGTTEAFF
>TRBV7-9|NA|15|TRBD1|TRBJ2-5
TGTGCCAGCAGCTTCGGACAGGGGGATGTTGAGACCCAGTACTTC
CASSFGQGDVETQYF
>TRBV12-3/TRBV12-4|many|13|NA|TRBJ2-2
TGTGCCAGCAGTTTAGAAGGCCTCGGGGAGCTGTTTTTT
CASSLEGLGELFF
>TRBV7-9|many|20|TRBD1|TRBJ2-3
TGTGCCAGCAGCTTCGAATTTCGCCGGACAGGGAGAAGGTTCCCAGATACGCAGTATTTT
CASSFEFRRTGRRFPDTQYF
>TRBV10-3|NA|13|NA|TRBJ2-7
TGTGCCGTCCTCGTTAGGGGGTCCTACGAGCAGTACTTC
CAVLVRGSYEQYF
>TRBV6-1|many|14|NA|TRBJ1-6
TGTGCCAGCAGTGAAGACGGGGTACGGTCACCCCTCCACTTT
CASSEDGVRSPLHF
>TRBV20-1|many|13|TRBD2|TRBJ2-1
TGCAGTCTCACTAGCGGGGCCCCCAATGAGCAGTTCTTC
CSLTSGAPNEQFF
>TRBV5-1|many|14|NA|TRBJ2-7
TGCGCCAGCAGCGACGGACGGGGCTCCTACGAGCAGTACTTC
CASSDGRGSYEQYF
>TRBV6-4|medium-sized|16|TRBD2|TRBJ2-3
TGTGCCAGCAGTGACTCTGCTAGCGGGGGGACAGATACGCAGTATTTT
CASSDSASGGTDTQYF
>TRBV12-3/TRBV12-4|NA|13|NA|TRBJ2-6
TGTGCCAGCAGTTCTCCTGGGGCCAACGTCCTGACTTTC
CASSSPGANVLTF
>TRBV10-3|many|15|TRBD1|TRBJ1-1
TGTGCCATCAGCCCCCGGGACAGGGGTGACACTGAAGCTTTCTTT
CAISPRDRGDTEAFF
>TRBV29-1|many|14|TRBD1|TRBJ1-1
TGCAGCGTTTGGAATACAGGGGGGGGCACTGAAGCTTTCTTT
CSVWNTGGGTEAFF
>TRBV7-8|many|17|TRBD1|TRBJ2-5
TGTGCCAGCAGCTTAGATTTCTGGGACAGGGGACAAGAGACCCAGTACTTC
CASSLDFWDRGQETQYF
>TRBV27|many|15|TRBD2|TRBJ2-3
TGTGCCAGCAGGGAGCGGGGGGGCCTCACAGATACGCAGTATTTT
CASRERGGLTDTQYF
>TRBV5-7|many|15|NA|TRBJ1-1
TGTGCCAGCAGCCCTGTTCCTTACCTGAACACTGAAGCTTTCTTT
CASSPVPYLNTEAFF
>TRBV20-1|few|13|TRBD1|TRBJ1-2
TGCAGTGCCCCGGGACAGGTGAACTATGGCTACACCTTC
CSAPGQVNYGYTF
>TRBV11-1|NA|13|NA|TRBJ2-1
TGTGCCAGCAGCCCACGGCAGATTGGTGAGCAGTTCTTC
CASSPRQIGEQFF
>TRBV6-5|many|17|TRBD1|TRBJ2-6
TGTGCCAGCAGTCCGGGACAGGGGGATTATGGGGCCAACGTCCTGACTTTC
CASSPGQGDYGANVLTF
>TRBV7-9|many|16|NA|TRBJ2-5
TGTGCCAGCAGCTTACGGGAAGGACAGCCCCAAGAGACCCAGTACTTC
CASSLREGQPQETQYF
>TRBV10-2|NA|12|NA|TRBJ2-5
TGCGCCAGCCGGACAGATCAAGAGACCCAGTACTTC
CASRTDQETQYF
>TRBV11-2|few|15|NA|TRBJ2-7
TGTGCCAGCAGCTCAAGCCTTCTGGGCAACTACGAGCAGTACTTC
CASSSSLLGNYEQYF
>TRBV4-3|many|15|NA|TRBJ1-5
TGCGCCAGCAGCCAAGATCCGAGAGGGGCCCAGCCCCAGCATTTT
CASSQDPRGAQPQHF
>TRBV4-3|many|18|TRBD2|TRBJ2-2
TGCGCCAGCAGCCAAGATTCTAGCGGGCTAACGAGTTCCGGGGAGCTGTTTTTT
CASSQDSSGLTSSGELFF
>TRBV7-9|many|13|NA|TRBJ2-5
TGTGCCAGCAGCTTAGACACGCAAGAGACCCAGTACTTC
CASSLDTQETQYF
>TRBV25-1|many|13|NA|TRBJ1-2
TGTGCCAGCAGTGAGGTAGTTAACTATGGCTACACCTTC
CASSEVVNYGYTF
>TRBV5-5|many|15|TRBD1|TRBJ2-4
TGTGCCAGCAGCTTTACGAGACAGGGGGAAAACATTCAGTACTTC
CASSFTRQGENIQYF